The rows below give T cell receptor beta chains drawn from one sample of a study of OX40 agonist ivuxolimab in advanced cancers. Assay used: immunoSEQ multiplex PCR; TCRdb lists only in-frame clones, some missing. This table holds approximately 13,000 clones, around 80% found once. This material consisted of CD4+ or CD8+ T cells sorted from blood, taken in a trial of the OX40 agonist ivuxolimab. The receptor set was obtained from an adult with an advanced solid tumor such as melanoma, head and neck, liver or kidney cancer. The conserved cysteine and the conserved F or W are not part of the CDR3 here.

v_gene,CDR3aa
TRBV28,ASIFGTGNQPQH
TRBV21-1,ASSKGTGIVLGLPQH
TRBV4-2,ASSQDPGSSYEQY
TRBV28,ASSLWGDQPQH
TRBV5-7,ASSLGPGLADYEQY
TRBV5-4,ASSWGYQMYEQY
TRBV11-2,ASSWGVGIRDEQF
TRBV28,ASRDPGDEQF
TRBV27,ASSSFLANEQF
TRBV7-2,ASSSIPLGMGEQF
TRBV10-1,ASKGEETQY
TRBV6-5,ASSYEGYEQY
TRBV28,ASLGGGYT
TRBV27,ASSFNPDTQY
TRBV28,ASSLWASGSVMDWGVAKNIQY
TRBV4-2,ASSPKGVSETQY
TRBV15,ATSTRTAPGNEQF
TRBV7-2,ASSDGSSYEQY
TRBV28,ASSLRAEVAYEQY
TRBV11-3,ASSFGGNTGELF
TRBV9,ASSVALAGNEQF
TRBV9,ASSLTSTEQF
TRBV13,ATATRRETQY
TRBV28,ASSFLSGRAWEQY
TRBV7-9,ASSESGRSYNEQF
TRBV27,ASSWGEGPYEQY
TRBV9,ASVPPSSYEQY
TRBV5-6,ASAIGGGSSPLH
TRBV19,ASNEHLEFSSGELF